This TCR beta chain originates from a study of control samples from healthy donors and cancer patients. CDR1 and CDR2 (germline): SGDLS, YYNGEE. The length of the CDR3 is 15 residues. The junction had 4 bases not matched to a gene; V was cut back by 0 bases and J by 4 bases. Sequenced by immunoSEQ multiplex PCR; TCRdb stores in-frame clones only, minus some. The sample lists around 140,000 clones; roughly 92% were seen once. Only one count was recorded for this clone. The sample contains more than one DNA sequence encoding this CDR3. The chain is built from TRBV9 and TRBJ2-7; 10 bases are a match to TRBD1. The sample taken for sequencing was blood. This TCR derives from a man younger than 35 in good health. Written as DNA, the CDR3 is TGTGCCAGCAGCGTAGGACAGGGGGCTTCTTACGAGCAGTACTTC. Amino acids: CASSVGQGASYEQYF.